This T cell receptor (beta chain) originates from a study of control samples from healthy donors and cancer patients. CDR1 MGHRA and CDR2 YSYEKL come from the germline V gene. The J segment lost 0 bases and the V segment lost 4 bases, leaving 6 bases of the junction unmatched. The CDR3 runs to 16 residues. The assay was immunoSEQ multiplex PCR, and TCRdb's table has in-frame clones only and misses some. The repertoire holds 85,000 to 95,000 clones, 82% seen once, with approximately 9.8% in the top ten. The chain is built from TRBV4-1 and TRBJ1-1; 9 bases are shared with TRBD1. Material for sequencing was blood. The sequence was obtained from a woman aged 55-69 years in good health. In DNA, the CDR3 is TGCGCCAGCAGCCTGAGAGGGACAGGGCTGAACACTGAAGCTTTCTTT. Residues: CASSLRGTGLNTEAFF.